What follows describes a single T cell receptor beta chain. Its specificity is unknown. Germline V gives CDR1 SGHTA, CDR2 FQGNSA. The CDR3 loop spans 14 amino acids. Between the trimmed V and J ends, which lost 5 bases and 1 base, there was a span of 11 bases. Semi-nested PCR with Nested Universal Primer A followed constant-region reverse priming of full-length variable regions. TCRdb ran MiXCR on the 5' RACE reads and lists one entry per CDR3 protein. The sample yields tens of thousands of distinct CDR3 sequences, approximately 25% seen once. Study-wide points: Tumor-infiltrating Treg TCR alpha and beta sequences overlapped most with tumor naive CD4+ T cells, then blood naive.

Memory CD4+ cells were defined as CD4+CD45RO+CD25-. The sample comprised memory CD4+ T cells sorted from blood. Subset specified: memory CD4+ T cells, CD4+CD45RO+CD25-. The rearrangement uses TRBV7-2 and TRBJ1-2; no reliable D call. The receptor was isolated from a female donor with breast cancer. CDR3 sequence: CASSPRGVNYGYTF. The CDR3 DNA is TGTGCCAGCAGCCCCCGTGGAGTTAACTATGGCTACACCTTC.